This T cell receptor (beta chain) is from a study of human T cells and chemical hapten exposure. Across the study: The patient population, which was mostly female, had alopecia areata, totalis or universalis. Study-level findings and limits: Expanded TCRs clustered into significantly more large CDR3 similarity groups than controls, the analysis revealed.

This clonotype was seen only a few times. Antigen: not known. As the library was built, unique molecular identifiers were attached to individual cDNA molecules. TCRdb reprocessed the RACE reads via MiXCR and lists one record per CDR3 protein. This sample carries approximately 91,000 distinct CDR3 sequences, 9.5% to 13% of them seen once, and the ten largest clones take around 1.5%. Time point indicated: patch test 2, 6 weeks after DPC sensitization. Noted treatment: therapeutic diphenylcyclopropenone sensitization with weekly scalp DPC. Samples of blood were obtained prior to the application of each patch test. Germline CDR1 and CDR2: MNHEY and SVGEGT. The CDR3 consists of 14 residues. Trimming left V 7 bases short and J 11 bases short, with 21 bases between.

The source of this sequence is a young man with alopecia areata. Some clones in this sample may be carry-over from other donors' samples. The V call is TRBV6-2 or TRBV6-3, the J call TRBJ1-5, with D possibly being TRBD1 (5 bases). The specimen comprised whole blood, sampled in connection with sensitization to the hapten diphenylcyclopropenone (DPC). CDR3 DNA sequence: TGTGCCAGCACCATAGGGACGGCGCCACTGTCCCAGCATTTT. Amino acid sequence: CASTIGTAPLSQHF.